What follows is one T cell receptor beta chain and its context. The germline V and J ends were trimmed by 10 bases and 6 bases, with 10 bases remaining between them. The CDR3 is 12 residues long. Germline CDR1 MNHEY, CDR2 SVGAGI. The sample comes from a study of cytomegalovirus exposure and HLA in healthy donors. Primers: 60 Vbeta forward and 13 Jbeta reverse. Using immunoSEQ multiplex PCR, the repertoire was profiled, and TCRdb retains in-frame clones only, with some absent. The table lists 100,000 to 150,000 clones, roughly 17% of them singletons, with less than 3.5% in the top ten. Sequenced sample: PBMCs. V is TRBV6-5 and J is TRBJ1-6; D is perhaps TRBD1 (5 bases). This TCR came from a female donor in good health and CMV-seropositive. The CDR3 sequence is CATRQINSPLHF. The CDR3 DNA reads as TGTGCCACACGACAGATTAATTCACCCCTCCACTTT.